The clone carrying this T cell receptor (beta chain) has ten or more counts. The CDR3 spans 13 residues. Germline V gene lookup returns CDR1 LGHNA and CDR2 YNFKEQ. The V gene lost 0 bases and the J gene lost 4 bases, with 4 bases spanning the gap. Patients had received no treatment of any kind before thyroid surgery. The data originate from a study of metastatic and nonmetastatic thyroid tumors. With MiXCR, TCRdb reprocessed the PCR reads. The table lists 20,000 to 30,000 clones, 15% of them singletons. Sequencing was done on a sample of blood. The V call is TRBV4-2, the J call TRBJ1-3; unclear D gene. The sequence derives from a female donor with papillary thyroid cancer or a benign thyroid nodule (not recorded which). Some clones in this sample may be carry-over from other donors' samples. The CDR3 sequence: CASSQEGGNTIYF. In DNA form, the CDR3 reads TGTGCCAGCAGCCAAGAAGGGGGAAACACCATATATTTT.